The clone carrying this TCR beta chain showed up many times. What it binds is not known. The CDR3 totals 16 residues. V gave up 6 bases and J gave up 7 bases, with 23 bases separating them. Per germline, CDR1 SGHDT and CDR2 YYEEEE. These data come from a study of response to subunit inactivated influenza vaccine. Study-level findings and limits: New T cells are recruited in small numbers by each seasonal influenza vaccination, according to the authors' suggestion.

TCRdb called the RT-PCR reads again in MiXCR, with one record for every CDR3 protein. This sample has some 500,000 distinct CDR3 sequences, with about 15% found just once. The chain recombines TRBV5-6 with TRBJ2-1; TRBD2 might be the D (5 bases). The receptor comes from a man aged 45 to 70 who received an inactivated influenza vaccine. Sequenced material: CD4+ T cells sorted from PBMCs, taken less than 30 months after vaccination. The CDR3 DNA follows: TGTGCCAGCAACACCGGCCGGAGGAGCTTTTGGAATGAGCAGTTCTTC. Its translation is CASNTGRRSFWNEQFF. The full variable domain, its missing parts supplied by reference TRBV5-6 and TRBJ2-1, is DAGVTQSPTHLIKTRGQQVTLRCSPKSGHDTVSWYQQALGQGPQFIFQYYEEEERQRGNFPDRFSGHQFPNYSSELNVNALLLGDSALYLCASNTGRRSFWNEQFFGPGTRLTVL.